This T cell receptor (beta chain) appears in the sequencing data of a study of shared clonotypes between healthy human individuals (dated by TCRdb to the early 2020s). About the study as a whole: Three men and a couple of women, aged 18 to 49 years, made up the cohort. To estimate repertoire size and how much clonotype sharing occurs between individuals, the study deeply sequenced the blood TCR repertoires of five healthy adults. Per donor, leukapheresis produced somewhere between about 0.8 and 9 billion PBMCs. For each donor, three plates each were used for CD4 naive and CD4 memory, two plates were used for CD8 naive, and one plate was used for CD8 memory. Different laboratories and diverse techniques were used to prepare libraries and sequence TCR repertoires, to increase sequencing depth and limit assay-specific biases. General findings and caveats noted by the study authors: Estimated clonotype richness was generally larger for naive than for memory subsets. Even with the large sequencing depth, rarefaction of the sorted-subset datasets indicated that sequencing was incomplete. When a handful of donors were compared, the shared fraction of clonotypes was approximately 5% for naive CD4, roughly 3.3% for naive CD8, roughly 2.3% for memory CD4, and 0.4% for memory CD8. Pairwise subsampling indicated that sequencing depth was expected to affect the degree of clonotype sharing among donors. The small number of donors limited the genetic and exposure-history diversity represented. Higher generation probabilities were observed for clonotypes shared by all four sorted-subset donors than for non-shared clonotypes. Only blood was sampled, and tissue TCR repertoires likely differ from those in blood.

TCR CDR3 regions were amplified from genomic DNA by multiplex PCR using the deep immunoSEQ assay. Extracted genomic DNA from each cell subset was spread evenly across all wells of several immunoSEQ 96-well plates, with each plate serving as a replicate. For sorted subsets, roughly 200 ng of genomic DNA, equivalent to roughly 33,000 T cell genomes, went into each replicate PCR. Purified libraries were measured with a Qubit 3.0 fluorometer, size-checked on a Bioanalyzer 2100, and measured again with the KAPA Library Quantification kit. A separate single-read 150-cycle Illumina NextSeq 550 flow cell was used to sequence each immunoSEQ 96-well plate. The authors processed their data as follows. Because only junctional sequences without quality scores were contained in the immunoSEQ output, filtering matching that applied to full-length reads could not be performed. To assign V/J genes and CDR3, sequences were annotated against IMGT germline references using PyIR, a Python wrapper for IgBLAST v1.9. Reads were removed for weak V/J assignments (E-value above 1e-6), missing CDR3, stop codons, out-of-frame junctions, or ambiguous translated residues. A V3J clonotype was defined by an identical inferred V gene, J gene, and CDR3 amino acid sequence. Percentage overlap between repertoires was computed as shared unique clonotypes divided by the size of the smaller repertoire. Repertoire richness was assessed with RTK rarefaction, the Chao1 estimator, and Recon v2.1 estimates of unobserved clonotypes. OLGA was used to compute generation probabilities for all TCRbeta clonotypes that the gDNA method yielded from a few donors. Sourced from immuneACCESS, this table was stored by TCRdb with only in-frame sequences that have V and J called. A share of the clones is absent; for the studies checked, an unresolved V gene accounts for under half, and the remainder has no known explanation. V and J calls and clone size follow that table, whereas D and trimming were derived from the DNA. Present in this sample are about 820,000 clones, around 92% of which were seen just once. The ten top clones hold more than 20% of the sample.

For the CD8 naive samples, CD45RO-negative cells were positively selected for CCR7, yielding a CD45RA+CCR7+ population from which TemRA cells were excluded. The donors were healthy, HIV-negative adults with no recently reported acute infections or vaccinations. Every donor was a Caucasian adult residing in Nashville, Tennessee, USA. Blood was obtained by leukapheresis, after which PBMCs were separated by Ficoll-Histopaque density gradient centrifugation and cryopreserved in liquid nitrogen vapor phase. Analytical flow cytometry was used to check the purity and quantity of each magnetically sorted T cell population. Genomic DNA was isolated from every sorted fraction and measured by UV absorbance on a Nanodrop 2000c. V is cut by 3 bases and J by 6 bases, and the space between the germline ends is 14 bases. The CDR3 spans 14 residues, from the cysteine through the phenylalanine. Only the CDR3 DNA is retained, 42 bases long and in frame from the first base. CDR1 and CDR2 were assigned from the germline V gene (reference sequence) as MNHEY and SMNVEV.

Only one count was recorded for this clone. Its antigen remains unidentified. Within one base of it there is no much larger clone, and no base qualities were kept. The origin of this receptor is a man aged 25 to 45 in good health. What was sequenced was naive CD8+ T cells sorted from blood. The cell subset or site label corresponds to: CD45RA+CCR7+. The receptor chain draws on TRBV27 and TRBJ1-1; 6 matching bases give a weak D call of TRBD1. The nucleotides are TGTGCCAGCAGTTTGAAACCAGGGGTTGCTGAAGCTTTCTTT. It codes for CASSLKPGVAEAFF.